Shown below are 6 T cell receptor beta chains from a single sample sequenced in a study of cytomegalovirus exposure and HLA in healthy donors. Primers for the PCR totalled 60 Vbeta and 13 Jbeta. Using immunoSEQ multiplex PCR, the repertoire was profiled, and TCRdb retains in-frame clones only, with some absent. Its table records some 42,000 clones. Sequenced: PBMCs. These receptors all stem from a man aged 30 to 39 in good health and CMV-seronegative.

The chain is built from TRBV5-1 and TRBJ2-7, with D unclear. CDR3 length: 12 residues. Germline V CDR1 and CDR2: SGHRS, YFSETQ. V lost 6 bases and J 4 bases, leaving 11 bases between the germline ends. CDR3 sequence: CASISQTYEQYF. Written as DNA, the CDR3 is TGCGCCAGCATATCACAGACATACGAGCAGTACTTC.

This sequence joins TRBV7-4 and TRBJ2-7; weak D call: TRBD2 (5 bases). This CDR3 spans 12 amino acids. Trimming took off 3 bases at V and 3 bases at J, with 6 bases between the two ends. Germline CDR1 and CDR2: SGHVT and SQSDAQ. CDR3 region: CASSFSVYEQYF. The CDR3 DNA sequence: TGTGCCAGCAGCTTTAGCGTCTACGAGCAGTACTTC.

The chain joins TRBV27 to TRBJ2-7; 15 positions match TRBD2. V shed 4 bases and J 4 bases; nucleotides not matched to a gene: 2. Germline V gives CDR1 MNHEY, CDR2 SMNVEV (reference sequence). This CDR3 is 15 amino acids long. In DNA form, the CDR3 reads TGTGCCAGCAGTTCCGGGACTAGCGGGAGGTACGAGCAGTACTTC. It is translated as CASSSGTSGRYEQYF.

This sequence joins TRBV4-1 and TRBJ1-5; D possibly corresponds to TRBD1 (5 bases). V lost 4 bases to trimming and J lost 4 bases, with 14 bases between them. The CDR3 spans 15 residues. Germline CDR1 and CDR2: MGHRA and YSYEKL. CDR3 region: CASSPGGAKNQPQHF. In DNA form, the CDR3 reads TGCGCCAGCAGCCCTGGTGGGGCGAAGAATCAGCCCCAGCATTTT.

The rearrangement links TRBV5-1 to TRBJ2-4, with TRBD1 as a possible D gene (6 bases). Looked up from germline, CDR1 is SGHRS and CDR2 is YFSETQ. V was trimmed by 7 bases and J by 9 bases, leaving 29 bases between them. The length of the CDR3 is 17 residues. CDR3 sequence: CASLGLDQGQDEGIQYF. CDR3 in DNA: TGCGCCAGCCTTGGTCTCGATCAGGGGCAAGACGAGGGCATTCAGTACTTC.

The gene calls are TRBV4-1 and TRBJ2-7, with D unclear. This CDR3 contains 13 residues. CDR1 is MGHRA and CDR2 is YSYEKL in the germline V gene. V was clipped by 1 base and J by 0 bases, with 4 bases between them. CDR3 in amino acids: CASSQGASYEQYF. The CDR3 region has the DNA TGCGCCAGCAGCCAAGGGGCCTCCTACGAGCAGTACTTC.